These T cell receptor beta chains were read from a single sample in a study of T cell changes during pregnancy in multiple sclerosis. The method was immunoSEQ multiplex PCR; TCRdb's version includes in-frame clones alone and lacks a portion of them. The sample holds around 68,000 clones, roughly 89% seen once. Sample: peripheral blood, taken in the third trimester of pregnancy. Every receptor here comes from a female donor in good health, enrolled as a control in a pregnancy study. The CDR3 runs from the conserved cysteine through the conserved F or W. Each record gives: D gene, clone size, J gene, V gene, CDR3 DNA, CDR3 protein. D genes are given only for firm matches. Expanded clones are given a class, and other clones once, few, many or no size at all.

- - TRBJ2-1 TRBV9 TGTGCCAGCAGCTTTTCTTCACAGAACAATGAGCAGTTCTTC CASSFSSQNNEQFF
- - TRBJ2-7 TRBV7-8 TGTGCCAGCAGCTTAGCGGGCCGGGACATATGGTTGAGCTCCTACGAGCAGTACTTC CASSLAGRDIWLSSYEQYF
- - TRBJ2-7 TRBV4-1 TGCGCCAGCAGCCAAGATCCCAGCGGAGCCCCCTACGAGCAGTACTTC CASSQDPSGAPYEQYF
- - TRBJ2-7 TRBV9 TGTGCCAGCAGCGTAGGAGTAGACGGAGTCTACGAGCAGTACTTC CASSVGVDGVYEQYF
- - TRBJ2-3 TRBV5-8 TGTGCCAGCAGCTTTACAGGGTTCACAGATACGCAGTATTTT CASSFTGFTDTQYF
TRBD2 few TRBJ2-7 TRBV2 TGTGCCAGCATTCCCGGGGGGGGCGCCTACGAGCAGTACTTC CASIPGGGAYEQYF
- - TRBJ2-7 TRBV4-1 TGCGCCAGCAGCCAAGGAGTAGGGGGCTACGAGCAGTACTTC CASSQGVGGYEQYF
TRBD2 - TRBJ2-1 TRBV30 TGTGCCTGGTGTCGGGGGGGATACAATGAGCAGTTCTTC CAWCRGGYNEQFF
TRBD1 - TRBJ2-4 TRBV10-3 TGTGCCATCAGCGACGACAGGGGGAAAAACATTCAGTACTTC CAISDDRGKNIQYF
- - TRBJ2-7 TRBV19 TGTGCCAGTAGTCAGTACGCCTCCTACGAGCAGTACTTC CASSQYASYEQYF
TRBD2 - TRBJ2-2 TRBV10-3 TGTGCCATCCGTCGGGGACTAGCGGGAGGAATTGTCACCGGGGAGCTGTTTTTT CAIRRGLAGGIVTGELFF
TRBD2 - TRBJ2-2 TRBV7-2 TGTGCCAGCAGCTTAGTGGCTAGCGGGGGGGCCGGGGAGCTGTTTTTT CASSLVASGGAGELFF
- - TRBJ2-3 TRBV5-4 TGTGCCAGCAGCGTCGGTGGGACTGAAAGGGATACGCAGTATTTT CASSVGGTERDTQYF
TRBD1 - TRBJ1-1 TRBV6-4 TGTGCCAGCAGTGACACTAGGACAGGGGGTGAAGCTTTCTTT CASSDTRTGGEAFF
- - TRBJ2-3 TRBV7-9 TGTGCCAGCACCGCGAGGATATCAGATACGCAGTATTTT CASTARISDTQYF
TRBD2 few TRBJ2-3 TRBV13 TGTGCCAGCCACAAAGCGGGGCTCGCAGATACGCAGTATTTT CASHKAGLADTQYF
- - TRBJ2-7 TRBV4-1 TGCGCCAGCAGCCAAGCTATCGGTCACGAGCAGTACTTC CASSQAIGHEQYF
- - TRBJ2-3 TRBV12-5 TGTGCTAGTGGTTTGGGAATAGGGGGAAGCACAGATACGCAGTATTTT CASGLGIGGSTDTQYF
TRBD2 - TRBJ2-1 TRBV28 TGTGCCAGCAGTGCCCCTAGCGGGAAAAACAATGAGCAGTTCTTC CASSAPSGKNNEQFF
- - TRBJ2-4 TRBV5-1 TGCGCCAGCAGCTTGGACCAGGGCGACATTCAGTACTTC CASSLDQGDIQYF